Here is one T cell receptor beta chain with its context. What it binds is not known. Other DNA sequences in the sample encode the same CDR3. Deep-level assay runs were performed. Several immunoSEQ 96-well plates shared each subset's DNA, each plate a replicate. Assay: immunoSEQ multiplex PCR; the TCRdb copy retains only in-frame clones and omits some. The data hold approximately 940,000 clones, with about three quarters observed a single time. It was into CD45RA+ naive and CD45RA-negative memory subsets that the CD4+ cells were split. These data are taken from a study of shared clonotypes between healthy human individuals. Points from the study as a whole: It was expected that sequencing depth would affect clonotype sharing among donors.

The sample taken for sequencing was memory CD4+ T cells sorted from blood. Subset in this sample: CD45RA-negative fraction. The receptor was derived from a man aged 18 to 29 in good health.

The DNA for the CDR3 is TGTGCCAGTAGTATAGGGGGGACTGGGGCCAACGTCCTGACTTTC. Translated, it gives CASSIGGTGANVLTF. The rearrangement links TRBV19 to TRBJ2-6, with D perhaps matching TRBD1 or TRBD2 (5 bases each). Germline assignment: CDR1 LNHDA and CDR2 SQIVND (reference sequence). The CDR3 consists of 15 residues. Trimming left V 1 base short and J 2 bases short, with 6 bases between.